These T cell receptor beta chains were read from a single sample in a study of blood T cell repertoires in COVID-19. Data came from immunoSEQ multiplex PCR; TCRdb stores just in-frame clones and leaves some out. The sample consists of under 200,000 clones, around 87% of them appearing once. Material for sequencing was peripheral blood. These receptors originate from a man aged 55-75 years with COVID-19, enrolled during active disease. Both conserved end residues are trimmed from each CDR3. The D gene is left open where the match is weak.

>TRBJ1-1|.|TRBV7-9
ASSLDGNRVRTEAF
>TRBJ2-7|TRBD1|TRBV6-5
ASSYGNRGYEQY
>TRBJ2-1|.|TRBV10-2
ASRGGTGTRYYNEQF
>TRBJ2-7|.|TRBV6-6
ASSPPTGYEQY
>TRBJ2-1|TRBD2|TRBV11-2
ASSRLGLAGVQRSEQF
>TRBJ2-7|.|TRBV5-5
ASSFWTDEQY
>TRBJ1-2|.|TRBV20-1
SARESRVYT
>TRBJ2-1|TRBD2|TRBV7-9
ASSLPSGGNNEQF
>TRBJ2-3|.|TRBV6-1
ASRGGSDTQY
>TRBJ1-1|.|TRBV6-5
ASSGSFLNTEAF
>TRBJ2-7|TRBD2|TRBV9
ASSELPGLSYEQY